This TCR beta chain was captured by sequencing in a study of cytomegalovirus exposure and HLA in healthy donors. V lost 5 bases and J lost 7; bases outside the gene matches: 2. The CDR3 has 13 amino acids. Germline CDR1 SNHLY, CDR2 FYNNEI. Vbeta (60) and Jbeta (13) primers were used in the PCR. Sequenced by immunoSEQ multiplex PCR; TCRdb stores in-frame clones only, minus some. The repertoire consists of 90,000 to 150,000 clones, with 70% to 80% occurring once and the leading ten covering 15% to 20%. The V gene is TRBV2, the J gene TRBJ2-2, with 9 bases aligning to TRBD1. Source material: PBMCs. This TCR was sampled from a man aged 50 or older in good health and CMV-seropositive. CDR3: CASSTGGIGELFF. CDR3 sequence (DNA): TGTGCCAGCAGTACAGGGGGCATCGGGGAGCTGTTTTTT.